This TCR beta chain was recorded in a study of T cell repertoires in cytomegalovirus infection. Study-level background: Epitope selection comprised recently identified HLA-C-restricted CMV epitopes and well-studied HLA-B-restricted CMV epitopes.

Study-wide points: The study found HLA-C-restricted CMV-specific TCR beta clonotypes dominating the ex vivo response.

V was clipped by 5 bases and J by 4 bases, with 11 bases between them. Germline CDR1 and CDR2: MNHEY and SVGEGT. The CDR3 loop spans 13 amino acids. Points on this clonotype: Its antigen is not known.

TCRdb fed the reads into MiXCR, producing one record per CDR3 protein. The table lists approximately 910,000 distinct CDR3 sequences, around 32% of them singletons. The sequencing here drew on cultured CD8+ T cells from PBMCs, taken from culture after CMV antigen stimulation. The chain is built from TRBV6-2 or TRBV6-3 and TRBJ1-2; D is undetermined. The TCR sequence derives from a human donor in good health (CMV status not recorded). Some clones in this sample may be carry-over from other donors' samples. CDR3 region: CASSIGSLYGYTF. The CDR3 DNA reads TGTGCCAGCAGTATCGGCAGTCTCTATGGCTACACCTTC.